This is a list of T cell receptor beta chains from one sample in a study of blood T cell repertoires in COVID-19. TCRdb keeps only in-frame clones here, not all; method: immunoSEQ multiplex PCR. The sample carries fewer than 300,000 clones, 91% recorded once. The specimen sequenced was peripheral blood. The source of these receptors is a woman in her 30s with COVID-19, enrolled during active disease. Both conserved end residues are part of each CDR3. A D gene is named only where the DNA matches it firmly. The listing skips clone size in some rows; elsewhere it reads once, few, many or a size class.

j_call | d_call | clone_size | v_call | cdr3_nt | cdr3_aa
TRBJ1-2 | TRBD1 | - | TRBV19 | TGTGCCAGTACCGACGGATCCGGGACAGGAAGCTATGGCTACACCTTC | CASTDGSGTGSYGYTF
TRBJ1-3 | - | - | TRBV27 | TGTGCCAGCAGGGCGGCAGGGGGAAACACCATATATTTT | CASRAAGGNTIYF
TRBJ2-7 | - | - | TRBV11-1 | TGTGCCAGCAGCCAGAAAAACAGGGGAGGCTCCTACGAGCAGTACTTC | CASSQKNRGGSYEQYF
TRBJ2-3 | TRBD2 | once | TRBV11-1 | TGTGCCAGCAGCTTAGCCAGCGGGAGTGGCACAGATACGCAGTATTTT | CASSLASGSGTDTQYF
TRBJ2-3 | - | - | TRBV2 | TGTGCCAGCAGTGCACGGGAGACAGATACGCAGTATTTT | CASSARETDTQYF
TRBJ2-6 | TRBD1 | - | TRBV5-1 | TGCGCCAGCAGCGAGGGACAGGGTGCTGGGGCCAACGTCCTGACTTTC | CASSEGQGAGANVLTF
TRBJ2-5 | - | - | TRBV2 | TGTGCCAGCAGTCCCCCCCACCGGGGGATTCAAGAGACCCAGTACTTC | CASSPPHRGIQETQYF
TRBJ2-7 | - | - | TRBV5-1 | TGCGCCAGCAGCTTGCTCCAAGGTCGGGGTTACGAGCAGTACTTC | CASSLLQGRGYEQYF
TRBJ1-2 | - | - | TRBV12-3/TRBV12-4 | TGTGCCAGCACCACGGGGTACTATGGCTACACCTTC | CASTTGYYGYTF
TRBJ1-2 | TRBD1 | - | TRBV19 | TGTGCCAGTAGTCGGGGACAGGTGTATGGCTACACCTTC | CASSRGQVYGYTF
TRBJ2-7 | - | - | TRBV3-1/TRBV3-2 | TGTGCCAGCAGCCTCCGGGACTTTTCGGGCGAGCAGTACTTC | CASSLRDFSGEQYF
TRBJ2-3 | TRBD1 | - | TRBV5-1 | TGCGCCAGCAGCTTGGCCGGGACAGGGGGCACAGATACGCAGTATTTT | CASSLAGTGGTDTQYF
TRBJ2-5 | - | - | TRBV28 | TGTGCCGCCGGGCGGGGTAGCCAAGAGACCCAGTACTTC | CAAGRGSQETQYF
TRBJ1-1 | - | - | TRBV5-1 | TGCGCCAGCAGCCTTACCCTGACAGGTACTACTGAAGCTTTCTTT | CASSLTLTGTTEAFF
TRBJ1-1 | TRBD1 | - | TRBV12-5 | TGTGCTAGTGGTTTGCCCCGAGGACAGGGCAGCACTGAAGCTTTCTTT | CASGLPRGQGSTEAFF
TRBJ1-2 | TRBD1 | - | TRBV28 | TGTGCCAGCAGTTTGCCCCAGGGGGCCGGGGTTAACTATGGCTACACCTTC | CASSLPQGAGVNYGYTF
TRBJ2-5 | - | - | TRBV5-5 | TGTGCCAGCAGCCGGAAAAAGGACTCGCCTCGAGCGACCCAGTACTTC | CASSRKKDSPRATQYF
TRBJ2-7 | - | - | TRBV25-1 | TGTGCCAGCAAACGGCAGGGTGACCACGAGCAGTACTTC | CASKRQGDHEQYF
TRBJ1-2 | TRBD1 | - | TRBV10-3 | TGTGCCATCAGCCTCGACAGGGGGAGGGATGGCTACACCTTC | CAISLDRGRDGYTF
TRBJ2-1 | TRBD1 | - | TRBV19 | TGTGCCAGTAGTATTCGGGGACAGGGGGCTATCAGCACCTACAATGAGCAGTTCTTC | CASSIRGQGAISTYNEQFF
TRBJ1-2 | - | - | TRBV18 | TGTGCCAGCTCACCACAGGAGGGGGAGGGCTATGGCTACACCTTC | CASSPQEGEGYGYTF
TRBJ1-2 | - | - | TRBV6-1 | TGTGCCAGCAGTGAAATGAGAAACCCGTATGGCTACACCTTC | CASSEMRNPYGYTF
TRBJ1-3 | TRBD1 | - | TRBV6-5 | TGTGCCAGCAGTTACCCCCTTGAGACAGGGGGAAACACCATATATTTT | CASSYPLETGGNTIYF
TRBJ2-7 | TRBD1 | - | TRBV30 | TGTGCCTGGAGTACGGGACAGGGTTACGAGCAGTACTTC | CAWSTGQGYEQYF
TRBJ2-5 | - | - | TRBV7-6 | TGTGCCAGCAGCTTCACAGGGCCACAAGAGACCCAGTACTTC | CASSFTGPQETQYF
TRBJ1-2 | - | - | TRBV13 | TGTGCCAGCAGCTTAGGCCTTACAGCTCTCTATGGCTACACCTTC | CASSLGLTALYGYTF
TRBJ2-7 | TRBD1 | - | TRBV11-2 | TGTGCCAGTAGTCCCGGGACAGGTTCCTACGAGCAGTACTTC | CASSPGTGSYEQYF
TRBJ2-1 | - | - | TRBV7-2 | TGTGCCAGCAGCCAGGAAAACGGGGATGAGCAGTTCTTC | CASSQENGDEQFF
TRBJ2-7 | - | many | TRBV6-1 | TGTGCCAGCAGTGGACGCGGCTCCGGGGGTAAGCGCGAGCAGTACTTC | CASSGRGSGGKREQYF
TRBJ1-2 | - | - | TRBV3-1/TRBV3-2 | TGTGCCAGCAGCCACCTCGGTCCCTCCGGCTACACCTTC | CASSHLGPSGYTF
TRBJ1-4 | TRBD1 | - | TRBV20-1 | TGCAGTGCTAGTAGTAGCCACAGGGGGCCGGGAGAAAAACTGTTTTTT | CSASSSHRGPGEKLFF
TRBJ2-1 | TRBD1 | once | TRBV19 | TGTGCCAGTAGTATTTGGCAGGGGGCCTACAATGAGCAGTTCTTC | CASSIWQGAYNEQFF
TRBJ1-2 | - | - | TRBV12-3/TRBV12-4 | TGTGCCAGCAGTCCCGAGGGCTGGGGCTACACCTTC | CASSPEGWGYTF
TRBJ2-1 | TRBD2 | - | TRBV6-2/TRBV6-3 | TGTGCCAGCAGTTTAGCGGGAGGAGACAATGAGCAGTTCTTC | CASSLAGGDNEQFF
TRBJ1-2 | - | - | TRBV7-2 | TGTGCCAGCAGCTTAGTAGGGCAGGGGCATGGCTACACCTTC | CASSLVGQGHGYTF
TRBJ2-7 | TRBD1 | - | TRBV3-1/TRBV3-2 | TGTGCCAGCAGCCAAACCGGGACAGGGATTACCTACGAGCAGTACTTC | CASSQTGTGITYEQYF
TRBJ1-2 | - | - | TRBV28 | TGTGCCGGTTTCAGGGCTAACTATGGCTACACCTTC | CAGFRANYGYTF
TRBJ1-2 | - | - | TRBV9 | TGTGCCAGCAGCACCGACAGCATCTATGGCTACACCTTC | CASSTDSIYGYTF
TRBJ2-2 | TRBD2 | - | TRBV30 | TGTGCCTGGAGTGTACGGTGGGGGGGGACGGCGGGATTGAACACCGGGGAGCTGTTTTTT | CAWSVRWGGTAGLNTGELFF
TRBJ1-3 | - | - | TRBV9 | TGTGCCAGCAGTATAGGGGGGGTCCCATACGGCTCTGGAAACACCATATATTTT | CASSIGGVPYGSGNTIYF
TRBJ1-1 | - | - | TRBV30 | TGTGCCTGGAGTCCGGGTCAGGGTGAAGCTTTCTTT | CAWSPGQGEAFF
TRBJ1-3 | - | - | TRBV30 | TGTGCCCTAACCGGTGGAAACACCATATATTTT | CALTGGNTIYF
TRBJ1-1 | - | once | TRBV11-2 | TGTGCCGCCGCAGGGGCCACGAACACTGAAGCTTTCTTT | CAAAGATNTEAFF
TRBJ2-3 | TRBD2 | - | TRBV19 | TGTGCCAGTAGTATGGGCGGGAGTTGGACAGATACGCAGTATTTT | CASSMGGSWTDTQYF
TRBJ1-1 | - | - | TRBV5-1 | TGCGCCAGCAGCTTGGCCGGAGGGAGCAGCGGTGTGTCGGGTGAAGCTTTCTTT | CASSLAGGSSGVSGEAFF
TRBJ2-1 | TRBD2 | - | TRBV7-2 | TGTGCCAGCAGCGTGACTAGCGGAACACACAATGAGCAGTTCTTC | CASSVTSGTHNEQFF